The sequence of this T cell receptor beta chain was determined in a study of T cells in Graves' hyperthyroidism and ophthalmopathy. Study as a whole: Peripheral blood was secured at the point of initial diagnosis, before any treatment.

Study-wide results and caveats: Onset of ophthalmopathy came a median around 6.5 months after the model predicted it.

Germline assignment: CDR1 SGDLS and CDR2 YYNGEE. V lost 2 bases and J 7 bases, leaving 9 bases between the germline ends. The CDR3 totals 13 residues. The CDR3 regions of TCR beta were amplified from RNA transcripts. HTBI primers were the set used in a first-round RT-PCR of the TCR CDR3. TCRdb itself ran the multiplex PCR reads through MiXCR, one entry per CDR3 protein. The data show 300,000 to 500,000 distinct CDR3 sequences, with roughly 13% seen just once and 25% to 30% held by the top ten. About this clonotype itself: Its antigen is undetermined.

The genes are TRBV9 and TRBJ2-2; D gene ambiguous. Sequencing was performed on blood. The receptor comes from a man aged 45 to 65 with Graves' ophthalmopathy. CDR3 protein: CASSVVVGGELFF. The CDR3 DNA is TGTGCCAGCAGCGTTGTAGTCGGCGGGGAGCTGTTTTTT.